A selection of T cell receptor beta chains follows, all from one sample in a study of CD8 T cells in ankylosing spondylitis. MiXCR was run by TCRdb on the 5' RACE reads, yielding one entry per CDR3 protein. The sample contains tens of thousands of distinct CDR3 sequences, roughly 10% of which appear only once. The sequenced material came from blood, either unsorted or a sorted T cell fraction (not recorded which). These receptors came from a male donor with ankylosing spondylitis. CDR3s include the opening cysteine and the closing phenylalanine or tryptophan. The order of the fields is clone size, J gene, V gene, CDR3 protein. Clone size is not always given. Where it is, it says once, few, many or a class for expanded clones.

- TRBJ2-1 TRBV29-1 CSVEGQVGDLAGGGPLYNEQFF
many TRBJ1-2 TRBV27 CASSNGVNGYTF
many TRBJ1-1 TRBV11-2 CASSLTKGGQTEAFF
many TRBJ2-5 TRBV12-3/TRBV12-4 CASSLVIGIETQYF
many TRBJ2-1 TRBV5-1 CASRFTTSGYNEQFF
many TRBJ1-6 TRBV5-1 CASSWTGISYNSPLHF
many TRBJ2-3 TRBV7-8 CASNHPLAGGPDTQYF
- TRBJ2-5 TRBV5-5 CASSYTGSVETQYF
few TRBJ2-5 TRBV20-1 CSAGPREVSMETQYF
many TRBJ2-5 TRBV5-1 CASSLTRPSGEETQYF
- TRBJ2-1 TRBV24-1 CATSPRTGPPLDEQFF
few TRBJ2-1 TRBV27 CASSLQVFTSYNEQFF
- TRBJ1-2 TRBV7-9 CASSWHRGSGYGYTF
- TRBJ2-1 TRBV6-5 CASSYGQENEQFF
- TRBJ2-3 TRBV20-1 CSAEGGSPDGGQDTQYF
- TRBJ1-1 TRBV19 CASSIRDRGTEAFF
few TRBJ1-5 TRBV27 CASSPGSYSNQPQHF
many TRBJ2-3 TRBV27 CASLADGSDTQYF
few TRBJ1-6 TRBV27 CASSILTDSPLHF
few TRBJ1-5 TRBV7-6 CASSPGTGTSGPQHF